What follows are 18 T cell receptor beta chains derived from one specimen sequenced in a study of blood T cell repertoires in COVID-19. Measured with immunoSEQ multiplex PCR; TCRdb has only the in-frame clones, and not every one. Here the sample spans about 260,000 clones, around nine tenths being singletons. Material: peripheral blood. The receptors here all came from a man aged 40-55 years who had recovered from COVID-19.

The table lists this clone with a few counts. The chain links TRBV30 to TRBJ1-5; D may be TRBD1 (5 bases). V was clipped by 4 bases and J by 1 base, with 11 bases between them. CDR3 length: 14 residues. Germline CDR1 and CDR2: GTSNPN and SVGIG (reference sequence). The CDR3 loop reads CAWTGKGSNQPQHF. In DNA form, the CDR3 reads TGTGCCTGGACAGGGAAGGGGAGCAATCAGCCCCAGCATTTT.

The chain has TRBV7-9 and TRBJ1-2, with D possibly TRBD1 on 5 matching bases. Germline V CDR1 and CDR2: SEHNR, FQNEAQ (reference sequence). Trimming removed 3 bases from V and 2 bases from J, with 10 bases in between. This CDR3 comprises 14 residues. CDR3 protein: CASSFGAGNYGYTF. For the CDR3, the DNA is TGTGCCAGCAGCTTCGGGGCGGGGAACTATGGCTACACCTTC.

The CDR3 sequence is CASSTRTGGNSPLHF. The CDR3 region has the DNA TGTGCCAGCAGCACTCGGACGGGGGGTAATTCACCCCTCCACTTT. This sequence joins TRBV5-4 and TRBJ1-6, with D perhaps matching TRBD1 (5 bases). Trimming left V 4 bases short and J 6 bases short, with 14 bases between. Germline loops: CDR1 SGHNT, CDR2 YYREEE (reference sequence). CDR3 length: 15 residues.

The rearrangement uses TRBV2 and TRBJ1-2; the match to TRBD1 covers 10 bases. J lost 7 bases, V lost 3 bases, and 2 bases had no gene match. The CDR3 extends over 13 amino acids. CDR1 SNHLY and CDR2 FYNNEI come from the germline V gene. This chain's CDR3 is CASSETGGSGYTF. CDR3 bases: TGTGCCAGCAGTGAGACAGGGGGCTCTGGCTACACCTTC.

The V call is TRBV9, the J call TRBJ2-1; perhaps TRBD1 as D (5 bases). V was clipped by 0 bases and J by 5 bases, with 15 bases between them. This CDR3 comprises 16 residues. Germline values: CDR1 SGDLS, CDR2 YYNGEE. CDR3 sequence reads: CASSVEGNQYNNEQFF. CDR3 sequence (DNA): TGTGCCAGCAGCGTAGAGGGGAACCAATACAACAATGAGCAGTTCTTC.

V gene TRBV9 combines with J gene TRBJ1-3; perhaps TRBD1 as D (6 bases). Germline V gene sequence: CDR1 SGDLS, CDR2 YYNGEE. Trimming shortened V by 2 bases and J by 0 bases, and 18 bases separated the two germline ends. CDR3 length: 18 amino acids. In DNA, the CDR3 is TGTGCCAGCAGCGTCGCGGGTGGACAGCCGAGCTCTGGAAACACCATATATTTT. It translates to CASSVAGGQPSSGNTIYF.

This clone came up a few times. This rearrangement joins TRBV15 to TRBJ2-3, with 9 bases matching TRBD2. The CDR3 runs to 18 residues. Germline CDR1 is LNHNV and CDR2 is YYDKDF (reference sequence). After removal of 2 bases from V and 2 bases from J, the junction contained 11 bases not matched to a gene. In nucleotides, the CDR3 is TGTGCCACCAGCAGAACTGCCGAGGGACTAGCTCACACAGATACGCAGTATTTT. This sequence encodes CATSRTAEGLAHTDTQYF.

This chain uses TRBV7-2 with TRBJ2-7; D perhaps matches TRBD1 (5 bases). Germline V gene lookup returns CDR1 SGHTA and CDR2 FQGNSA. V dropped 3 bases and J dropped 5 bases, with 17 bases sitting between them. This CDR3 is 15 amino acids long. CDR3: CASSFERGAWNEQYF. The CDR3 nucleotides read TGTGCCAGCAGCTTTGAAAGGGGCGCGTGGAACGAGCAGTACTTC.

J is TRBJ2-3 and V is TRBV5-8; 7 nucleotides agree with TRBD2. The CDR3 consists of 15 residues. After removal of 2 bases from V and 6 bases from J, the junction contained 9 bases not matched to a gene. Germline lookup yields CDR1 SGHTS and CDR2 YDEGEE. The CDR3 DNA reads TGTGCCAGCAGCTTAAGGGACTCCGGGGGGGATACGCAGTATTTT. Amino acids: CASSLRDSGGDTQYF.

The chain has TRBV19 and TRBJ1-5, with D unclear. In germline, CDR1 is LNHDA, CDR2 SQIVND (reference sequence). The CDR3 is 13 amino acids. V lost 8 bases to trimming and J lost 6 bases, with 14 bases between them. The CDR3 DNA reads as TGTGCCAGTTCGTACGGGATCGGTCAGCCCCAGCATTTT. Its translation is CASSYGIGQPQHF.

The rearrangement uses TRBV6-2 or TRBV6-3 and TRBJ1-1; D might be TRBD1 (6 bases). Looked up from germline, CDR1 is MNHEY and CDR2 is SVGEGT. The CDR3 totals 19 residues. V lost 6 bases and J 6 bases, leaving 32 bases between the germline ends. The CDR3 sequence is CASSLHFRGATGIRPEAFF. CDR3 sequence (DNA): TGTGCCAGCAGCCTCCACTTCCGGGGGGCCACAGGGATACGACCTGAAGCTTTCTTT.

The V call is TRBV19, the J call TRBJ2-2; D might be TRBD1 (6 bases). This CDR3 comprises 14 residues. Germline V gives CDR1 LNHDA, CDR2 SQIVND (reference sequence). V dropped 3 bases and J dropped 4 bases, with 9 bases sitting between them. CDR3 region: CASSMGARTGELFF. The CDR3 DNA reads TGTGCCAGTAGTATGGGGGCGCGCACCGGGGAGCTGTTTTTT.

V gene TRBV11-3 combines with J gene TRBJ1-1; TRBD1 aligns across 9 bases. The CDR3 totals 14 residues. V lost 5 bases, J lost 1 base, and 2 bases stayed unmatched. The germline CDR1 and CDR2 sequences are SGHNT and YENEEA. The CDR3 here is CASSKGQGNTEAFF. In nucleotides, the CDR3 is TGTGCCAGCAGCAAGGGACAGGGGAACACTGAAGCTTTCTTT.

This chain connects TRBV7-6 to TRBJ2-7; possibly TRBD1 for D (7 bases). The ends were cut back, 2 bases at V and 5 bases at J, with 19 bases in the middle. The CDR3 sequence is 16 residues long. Per the germline V gene, CDR1 is SGHVS and CDR2 is FNYEAQ. CDR3 DNA sequence: TGTGCCAGCAGCTTAAGGGGGGACAGTTTCAACGACGAGCAGTACTTC. Residues: CASSLRGDSFNDEQYF.

This clone was observed a single time. This chain joins TRBV7-2 and TRBJ2-1, with D unresolved. CDR3 length: 14 amino acids. CDR1 and CDR2 (germline): SGHTA, FQGNSA. Trimming took 2 bases from V and 6 from J, leaving 11 bases between them. The CDR3: CASSLTIVSNEQFF. The CDR3 DNA follows: TGTGCCAGCAGCTTAACTATCGTATCCAATGAGCAGTTCTTC.

This clone was seen more than once but under ten times. This CDR3 reads CASSLKLASFSGTGELFF. The CDR3 coding sequence is TGCGCCAGCAGCTTGAAACTAGCCTCATTCAGTGGCACCGGGGAGCTGTTTTTT. The chain combines TRBV5-1 with TRBJ2-2; a possible D gene is TRBD2 (6 bases). The germline V gene encodes CDR1 SGHRS and CDR2 YFSETQ. The CDR3 contains 18 residues. The V end lost 1 base, the J end lost 4 bases, and 20 bases lay between the germline ends.

V usage is TRBV5-4 and J usage is TRBJ2-7, with 13 bases that match TRBD2. With 4 bases clipped from V and 0 bases from J, the junction kept 10 bases outside the gene matches. The CDR3 loop spans 18 amino acids. Germline V gene data show CDR1 as SGHNT and CDR2 as YYREEE (reference sequence). DNA for the CDR3: TGTGCCAGCAGCGGGGCGCCGACTAGCGGGGGGCCCTCCTACGAGCAGTACTTC. This sequence encodes CASSGAPTSGGPSYEQYF.

The V call is TRBV6-2 or TRBV6-3, the J call TRBJ2-3; a possible D gene is TRBD1 (6 bases). The ends were cut back, 0 bases at V and 1 base at J, with 14 bases in the middle. Germline CDR1 is MNHEY and CDR2 is SVGEGT. This CDR3 comprises 17 residues. The CDR3, as DNA: TGTGCCAGCAGTTACTCGATAATGGGGGCCGGCACAGATACGCAGTATTTT. Its protein product is CASSYSIMGAGTDTQYF.